Each of the 29 T cell receptor beta chains below was sequenced from the same sample in a study of STAT3 mutations in large granular lymphocyte leukemia. Produced via immunoSEQ multiplex PCR; TCRdb's table is partial and in-frame only. The sample lists approximately 8,000 clones; 91% were seen once. Which antigens these TCRs recognize remains unknown. Whole-study results and caveats: Every T-cell large granular lymphocyte leukemia patient had at least one immunodominant TCR beta clonotype.

Specimen: peripheral blood mononuclear cells. Receptors originate from a man aged 50-60 years with T-cell large granular lymphocyte leukemia. Some clones in this sample may be carry-over from other donors' samples.

The rearrangement uses TRBV6-1 and TRBJ1-2; 8 positions match TRBD1. The CDR3 has 15 amino acids. V trimming: 6 bases; J trimming: 3 bases; junction bases outside the gene matches: 9. The germline V gene has CDR1 MNHNS and CDR2 SASEGT. The CDR3, as DNA: TGTGCCAGCAGGAGCAGGGGGCGAGGTGACTATGGCTACACCTTC. Protein product: CASRSRGRGDYGYTF.

The chain carries TRBV11-1 and TRBJ2-5; D remains unclear. Germline CDR1 reads SGHAT; CDR2 reads FQDESV (reference sequence). The V gene lost 1 base and the J gene lost 1 base, with 7 bases spanning the gap. This CDR3 contains 14 residues. The CDR3 DNA reads as TGTGCCAGCAGCTTAGGGCTAGTCCAAGAGACCCAGTACTTC. This gives the protein CASSLGLVQETQYF.

The sample holds a few counts of this clone. V usage is TRBV7-3 and J usage is TRBJ1-2; D is unclear. This CDR3 comprises 15 residues. Trimming took off 5 bases at V and 6 bases at J, with 19 bases between the two ends. Germline V gives CDR1 SGHTA, CDR2 FQGTGA. The CDR3 bases are TGTGCCAGCAGCCCCCTGGCGGCATCCCCGGATGGCTACACCTTC. Encoded protein: CASSPLAASPDGYTF.

This sequence joins TRBV9 and TRBJ2-7; the match to TRBD1 covers 10 bases. The V and J ends lost 4 bases and 2 bases, in that order; junction bases with no gene match: 6. This CDR3 is 15 amino acids long. CDR1 is SGDLS, CDR2 YYNGEE, per germline. In DNA, the CDR3 is TGTGCCAGCAGCTTGGGACAGGGGATAGCCTACGAGCAGTACTTC. This translates into CASSLGQGIAYEQYF.

The chain recombines TRBV18 with TRBJ2-7; TRBD2 matches 12 bases. V was clipped by 4 bases and J by 2 bases; unmatched bases: 6. The germline V gene encodes CDR1 KGHSH and CDR2 LQKENI. The CDR3 covers 16 residues. The CDR3 reads CASSRLAGERAYEQYF. For the CDR3, the DNA is TGTGCCAGCTCACGACTAGCGGGAGAGAGGGCCTACGAGCAGTACTTC.

The rearrangement uses TRBV29-1 and TRBJ1-1; D possibly corresponds to TRBD1 (6 bases). Germline lookup yields CDR1 SQVTM and CDR2 ANQGSEA. The CDR3 sequence is 10 residues long. V was shortened by 7 bases and J by 4 bases, with 7 bases between the two germline ends. This CDR3 is CSAGVTEAFF. In DNA form, the CDR3 reads TGCAGCGCAGGGGTCACTGAAGCTTTCTTT. Full variable domain (rest looked up from reference TRBV29-1 and TRBJ1-1): SAVISQKPSRDICQRGTSLTIQCQVDSQVTMMFWYRQQPGQSLTLIATANQGSEATYESGFVIDKFPISRPNLTFSTLTVSNMSPEDSSIYLCSAGVTEAFFGQGTRLTVV.

This clone was seen more than once but under ten times. V usage is TRBV30 and J usage is TRBJ2-6; TRBD2 agrees at 8 bases. The trim removed 1 base at V and 2 bases at J, leaving 4 bases unmatched. CDR3 size: 16 residues. CDR1 is GTSNPN, CDR2 SVGIG, per germline (reference sequence). The CDR3 nucleotides read TGTGCCTGGAGTGCGGGAGGGGGGCCTGGGGCCAACGTCCTGACTTTC. This gives the protein CAWSAGGGPGANVLTF.

The rearrangement joins TRBV9 to TRBJ2-3; perhaps TRBD2 as D (5 bases). There are 15 residues in the CDR3. The germline V gene has CDR1 SGDLS and CDR2 YYNGEE. V was clipped by 0 bases and J by 6 bases, with 14 bases between them. The CDR3 nucleotides are TGTGCCAGCAGCGTAGATGATACGAGGGTTGATACGCAGTATTTT. Translating it yields CASSVDDTRVDTQYF.

The CDR3 sequence is CASSSGTGGASPLHF. CDR3 DNA sequence: TGTGCCAGCAGCTCGGGGACAGGGGGGGCTTCACCCCTCCACTTT. This chain uses TRBV5-8 with TRBJ1-6; TRBD1 aligns across 11 bases. The CDR3 spans 15 residues. The V and J ends lost 3 bases and 9 bases, in that order; junction bases with no gene match: 5. Germline V gives CDR1 SGHTS, CDR2 YDEGEE.

J is TRBJ2-1 and V is TRBV5-4; 7 nucleotides align to TRBD1. Germline V gives CDR1 SGHNT, CDR2 YYREEE (reference sequence). The CDR3 has 15 amino acids. Trimming took 2 bases from V and 7 from J; bases not matched to a gene: 9. CDR3 sequence (DNA): TGTGCCAGCAGCTTTGATAAGGGGGCTTGGAATGAGCAGTTCTTC. Translation: CASSFDKGAWNEQFF. The variable domain in full, with the rest retrieved from reference TRBV5-4 and TRBJ2-1, is ETGVTQSPTHLIKTRGQQVTLRCSSQSGHNTVSWYQQALGQGPQFIFQYYREEENGRGNFPPRFSGLQFPNYSSELNVNALELDDSALYLCASSFDKGAWNEQFFGPGTRLTVL.

This clone was seen just once. The chain links TRBV10-2 to TRBJ1-1; D unresolved. Germline V gives CDR1 WSHSY, CDR2 SAAADI. V was trimmed by 6 bases and J by 1 base, leaving 3 bases between them. The CDR3 spans 11 residues. CDR3 DNA: TGCGCCAGCAGAGGGAACACTGAAGCTTTCTTT. This sequence encodes CASRGNTEAFF.

The CDR3 DNA follows: TGTGCCAGCAGGGGACAGGGCGCGGTAGAGACCCAGTACTTC. Translating it yields CASRGQGAVETQYF. The genes are TRBV6-6 and TRBJ2-5, with 9 bases lining up with TRBD1. The CDR3 contains 14 residues. V was clipped by 6 bases and J by 4 bases; unmatched bases: 6. Germline CDR1 is MNHNY and CDR2 is SVGAGI (reference sequence).

The chain is built from TRBV27 and TRBJ2-6; tentatively, D is TRBD1 or TRBD2 (6 bases each). The V end was cut by 5 bases, the J end by 1 base, with 15 bases between. CDR3 length equals 17 residues. The germline V gene has CDR1 MNHEY and CDR2 SMNVEV (reference sequence). CDR3 region: CASSPVGGASGANVLTF. The CDR3 DNA follows: TGTGCCAGCAGTCCAGTGGGGGGCGCATCTGGGGCCAACGTCCTGACTTTC.

CDR3 sequence (DNA): TGTGCCAGCTCACTCGCCCCAGGGTCCACTGAAGCTTTCTTT. Translating gives CASSLAPGSTEAFF. This chain connects TRBV18 to TRBJ1-1, with a tentative D call TRBD1 (5 bases). This CDR3 is built from 14 residues. V was trimmed by 4 bases and J by 4 bases, leaving 13 bases between them. From germline, CDR1 is KGHSH and CDR2 LQKENI.

CDR3 sequence reads: CASSKVPPPTQYF. CDR3 nucleotide sequence: TGTGCCAGCAGCAAAGTACCGCCTCCTACGCAGTATTTT. The rearrangement links TRBV21-1 to TRBJ2-3. TRBV21-1 is listed as a pseudogene. The CDR3 is made up of 13 amino acids.

The chain has TRBV30 and TRBJ2-5, with 8 bases lining up with TRBD1. The germline gives CDR1 GTSNPN, CDR2 SVGIG (reference sequence). The CDR3 loop spans 15 amino acids. V lost 0 bases and J lost 5; bases outside the gene matches: 8. In DNA, the CDR3 is TGTGCCTGGAGTGTCGGGACAGGACACGTGGAGACCCAGTACTTC. Translating it yields CAWSVGTGHVETQYF. The full variable domain, its missing parts supplied by reference TRBV30 and TRBJ2-5, is SQTIHQWPATLVQPVGSPLSLECTVEGTSNPNLYWYRQAAGRGLQLLFYSVGIGQISSEVPQNLSASRPQDRQFILSSKKLLLSDSGFYLCAWSVGTGHVETQYFGPGTRLLVL.

This clone came up once. The chain couples TRBV9 to TRBJ2-5; TRBD2 matches 9 bases. The CDR3 contains 16 residues. CDR1 SGDLS and CDR2 YYNGEE come from the germline V gene. V lost 0 bases, J lost 0 bases, and 3 bases stayed unmatched. The CDR3 sequence: CASSVGLAGDQETQYF. DNA of the CDR3: TGTGCCAGCAGCGTAGGCTTAGCGGGAGACCAAGAGACCCAGTACTTC.

The V and J genes are TRBV5-1 and TRBJ2-3; the D gene is possibly TRBD1 (5 bases). This CDR3 spans 16 amino acids. The germline CDR1 and CDR2 sequences are SGHRS and YFSETQ. Trimming stripped 4 bases from V and 0 bases from J, with 15 bases between. The CDR3 sequence: CASSHWGSSSTDTQYF. CDR3 DNA: TGCGCCAGCAGCCATTGGGGCAGCTCTAGCACAGATACGCAGTATTTT. The full variable domain, its missing parts supplied by reference TRBV5-1 and TRBJ2-3, is KAGVTQTPRYLIKTRGQQVTLSCSPISGHRSVSWYQQTPGQGLQFLFEYFSETQRNKGNFPGRFSGRQFSNSRSEMNVSTLELGDSALYLCASSHWGSSSTDTQYFGPGTRLTVL.

The V gene is TRBV5-1, the J gene TRBJ2-2; 9 bases are shared with TRBD2. V shed 4 bases and J 9 bases; nucleotides not matched to a gene: 10. CDR3 length equals 15 residues. The germline V gene encodes CDR1 SGHRS and CDR2 YFSETQ. The CDR3 DNA follows: TGCGCCAGCAGCGCAGGGACAGCGGGAGGCCGGGAGCTGTTTTTT. Protein product: CASSAGTAGGRELFF.

The CDR3 region is CSAMTGGGQETQYF. The DNA of the CDR3 is TGCAGCGCTATGACAGGGGGCGGGCAAGAGACCCAGTACTTC. The chain links TRBV29-1 to TRBJ2-5; TRBD1 matches 10 bases. Germline CDR1 is SQVTM and CDR2 is ANQGSEA. This CDR3 spans 14 amino acids. Trimming removed 7 bases from V and 2 bases from J; junction bases left unmatched: 7.

This clone was observed a handful of times. The J gene is TRBJ1-1, the V gene TRBV2; no firm D call. The V gene lost 7 bases and the J gene lost 7 bases, with 10 bases spanning the gap. The CDR3 contains 11 residues. Germline V lookup: CDR1 SNHLY, CDR2 FYNNEI. The CDR3: CASTQQVEAFF. Here the CDR3 DNA reads TGTGCCAGCACCCAGCAGGTTGAAGCTTTCTTT.

J is TRBJ2-7 and V is TRBV2; 9 bases align to TRBD1. The J segment lost 6 bases and the V segment lost 5 bases, leaving 8 bases of the junction unmatched. The CDR3 consists of 14 residues. Per germline, CDR1 SNHLY and CDR2 FYNNEI. This chain's CDR3 is CASSYRDRDREQYF. The CDR3 coding sequence is TGTGCCAGCAGTTACCGGGACAGGGATCGCGAGCAGTACTTC.

This chain uses TRBV6-1 with TRBJ2-2; 13 bases map to TRBD2. This CDR3 has 15 amino acids. V lost 6 bases, J lost 6 bases, and 4 bases stayed unmatched. Germline CDR1 and CDR2: MNHNS and SASEGT. The chain's CDR3 is CASSLGLAGAGELFF. The CDR3 DNA reads TGTGCCAGCAGCCTCGGACTAGCGGGGGCCGGGGAGCTGTTTTTT.

The rearrangement joins TRBV19 to TRBJ2-7; tentatively, D is TRBD2 (5 bases). Germline CDR1 is LNHDA and CDR2 is SQIVND (reference sequence). Trimming shortened V by 7 bases and J by 6 bases, and 16 bases separated the two germline ends. This CDR3 region has 13 residues. This CDR3 is CASNAGKPSEQYF. The DNA of the CDR3 is TGTGCCAGTAACGCCGGGAAACCCTCCGAGCAGTACTTC.

This clone has more than one count but fewer than ten. This rearrangement joins TRBV5-4 to TRBJ2-3; TRBD2 aligns across 8 bases. The CDR3 length is 12 residues. Per the germline V gene, CDR1 is SGHNT and CDR2 is YYREEE (reference sequence). V dropped 3 bases and J dropped 6; count of bases not matched to a gene: 0. This CDR3 reads CASSSGGDTQYF. The CDR3 DNA is TGTGCCAGCAGCTCGGGGGGGGATACGCAGTATTTT. Drawing the rest from reference TRBV5-4 and TRBJ2-3, the complete variable domain is ETGVTQSPTHLIKTRGQQVTLRCSSQSGHNTVSWYQQALGQGPQFIFQYYREEENGRGNFPPRFSGLQFPNYSSELNVNALELDDSALYLCASSSGGDTQYFGPGTRLTVL.

The chain has TRBV18 and TRBJ1-4; D gene unclear. V lost 0 bases and J lost 4, with 9 bases in between. Germline loops: CDR1 KGHSH, CDR2 LQKENI. This CDR3 has 15 amino acids. The CDR3 sequence is CASSPPNRLNEKLFF. The CDR3 region has the DNA TGTGCCAGCTCACCACCCAATCGGCTTAATGAAAAACTGTTTTTT.

This clone was observed a few times. V gene TRBV9 combines with J gene TRBJ2-2; 11 positions match TRBD1. With 3 bases clipped from V and 5 bases from J, the junction kept 3 bases outside the gene matches. The CDR3 consists of 15 residues. Germline CDR1 reads SGDLS; CDR2 reads YYNGEE. CDR3 region: CASSEGTGGTGELFF. In nucleotides, the CDR3 is TGTGCCAGCAGCGAAGGGACAGGGGGGACCGGGGAGCTGTTTTTT. The full variable domain, in which reference TRBV9 and TRBJ2-2 provide the parts outside the CDR3, is DSGVTQTPKHLITATGQRVTLRCSPRSGDLSVYWYQQSLDQGLQFLIQYYNGEERAKGNILERFSAQQFPDLHSELNLSSLELGDSALYFCASSEGTGGTGELFFGEGSRLTVL.

This chain's CDR3 is CASSPTGGNQPQHF. DNA for the CDR3: TGTGCCAGCAGTCCGACAGGGGGCAATCAGCCCCAGCATTTT. The V call is TRBV6-5, the J call TRBJ1-5, with 8 positions matching TRBD1. V was pared by 5 bases and J by 2 bases, with 2 bases of the junction left unmatched. The CDR3 covers 14 residues. Germline V gives CDR1 MNHEY, CDR2 SVGAGI.

The chain employs TRBV12-5 and TRBJ2-7; D possibly corresponds to TRBD1 (5 bases). The germline V gene has CDR1 LGHNT and CDR2 FRNRAP. CDR3 length: 15 amino acids. The V end lost 1 base, the J end lost 3 bases, and 13 bases lay between the germline ends. CDR3 residues: CASGLDLTGDYEQYF. The DNA for the CDR3 is TGTGCTAGTGGTTTGGACCTAACAGGAGACTACGAGCAGTACTTC.